This T cell receptor (beta chain) was obtained from a study of cytomegalovirus exposure and HLA in healthy donors. Whole-study results and caveats: Follow-up analysis later connected one missense variant in DCLRE1C with trimming of TCR beta V- and J-genes.

PCR involved 60 Vbeta and 13 Jbeta primers. Repertoires were generated with immunoSEQ multiplex PCR, while TCRdb's copy carries only in-frame clones and drops some. The data hold approximately 100,000 clones, with around 80% observed a single time. As regards this clone: Its target is not known.

The origin of this receptor is a male donor in good health and CMV-seropositive. Sequences were obtained from PBMCs.

CDR3 region: CASSPQASSYEQYF. The CDR3 DNA sequence: TGTGCCAGCTCACCTCAGGCATCCTCCTACGAGCAGTACTTC. V gene TRBV18 combines with J gene TRBJ2-7; D remains unclear. This CDR3 is 14 amino acids long. Germline-derived CDR1 and CDR2 are KGHSH and LQKENI. Trimming left V 3 bases short and J 0 bases short, with 9 bases between.